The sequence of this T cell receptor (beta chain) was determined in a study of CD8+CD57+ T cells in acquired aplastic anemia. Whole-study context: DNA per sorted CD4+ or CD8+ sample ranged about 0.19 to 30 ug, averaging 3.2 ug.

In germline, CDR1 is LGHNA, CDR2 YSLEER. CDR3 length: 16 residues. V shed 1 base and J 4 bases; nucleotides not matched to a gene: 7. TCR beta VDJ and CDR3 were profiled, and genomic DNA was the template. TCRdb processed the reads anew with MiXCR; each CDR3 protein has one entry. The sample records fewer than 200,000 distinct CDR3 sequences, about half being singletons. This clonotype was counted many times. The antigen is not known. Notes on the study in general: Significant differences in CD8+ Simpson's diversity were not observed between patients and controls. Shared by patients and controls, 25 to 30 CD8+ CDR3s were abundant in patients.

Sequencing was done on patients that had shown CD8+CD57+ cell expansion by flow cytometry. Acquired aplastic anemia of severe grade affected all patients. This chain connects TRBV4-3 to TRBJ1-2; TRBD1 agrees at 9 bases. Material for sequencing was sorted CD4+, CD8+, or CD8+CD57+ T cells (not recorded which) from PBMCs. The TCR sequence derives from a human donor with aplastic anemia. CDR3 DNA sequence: TGCGCCAGCAGCCAAGCTGGGACAGGGCTAAGCTATGGCTACACCTTC. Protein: CASSQAGTGLSYGYTF.